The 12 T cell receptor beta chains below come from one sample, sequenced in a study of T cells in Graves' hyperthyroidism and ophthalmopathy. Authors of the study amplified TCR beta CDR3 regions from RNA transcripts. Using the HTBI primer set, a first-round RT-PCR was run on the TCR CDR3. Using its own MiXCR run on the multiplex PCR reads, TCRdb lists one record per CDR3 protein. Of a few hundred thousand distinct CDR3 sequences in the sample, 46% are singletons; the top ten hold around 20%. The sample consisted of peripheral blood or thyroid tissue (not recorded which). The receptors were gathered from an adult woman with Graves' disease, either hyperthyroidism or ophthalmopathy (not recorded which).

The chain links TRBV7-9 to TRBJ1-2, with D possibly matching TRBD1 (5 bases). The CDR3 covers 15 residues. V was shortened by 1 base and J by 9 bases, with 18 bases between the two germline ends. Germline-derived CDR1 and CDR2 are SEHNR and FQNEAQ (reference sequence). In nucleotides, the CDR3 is TGTGCCAGCAGCTTAGTTTCCAGGGCCCCTTCTAGCTACACCTTC. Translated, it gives CASSLVSRAPSSYTF.

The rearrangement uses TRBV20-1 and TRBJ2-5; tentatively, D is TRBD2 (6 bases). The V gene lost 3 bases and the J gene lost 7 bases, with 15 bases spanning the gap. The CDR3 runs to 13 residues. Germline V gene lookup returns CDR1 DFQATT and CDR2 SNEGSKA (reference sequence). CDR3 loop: CSASLLGAGTQYF. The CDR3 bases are TGCAGTGCTAGTCTTTTGGGAGCGGGGACCCAGTACTTC.

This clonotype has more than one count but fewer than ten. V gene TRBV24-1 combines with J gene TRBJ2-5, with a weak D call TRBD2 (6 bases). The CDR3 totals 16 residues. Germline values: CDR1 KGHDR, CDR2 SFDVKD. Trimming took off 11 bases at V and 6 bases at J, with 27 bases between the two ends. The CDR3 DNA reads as TGTGCCAGAGGGGCGCGGGGTCCGGAACCAAGGAAGACCCAGTACTTC. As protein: CARGARGPEPRKTQYF.

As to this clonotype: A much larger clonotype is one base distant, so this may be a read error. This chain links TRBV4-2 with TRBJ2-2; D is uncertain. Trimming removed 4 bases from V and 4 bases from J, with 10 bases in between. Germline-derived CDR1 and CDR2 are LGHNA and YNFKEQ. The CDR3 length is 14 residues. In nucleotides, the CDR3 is TGTGCCAGCAGCCGCACCCGGGTCACCGGGGAGCTGTTTTTT. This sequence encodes CASSRTRVTGELFF.

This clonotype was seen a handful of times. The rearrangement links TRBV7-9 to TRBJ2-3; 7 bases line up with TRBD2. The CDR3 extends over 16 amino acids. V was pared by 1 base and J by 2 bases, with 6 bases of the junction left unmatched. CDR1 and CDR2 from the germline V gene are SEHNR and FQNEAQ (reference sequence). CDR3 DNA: TGTGCCAGCAGCTTAGTGGCTAGCGGTTACACAGATACGCAGTATTTT. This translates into CASSLVASGYTDTQYF.

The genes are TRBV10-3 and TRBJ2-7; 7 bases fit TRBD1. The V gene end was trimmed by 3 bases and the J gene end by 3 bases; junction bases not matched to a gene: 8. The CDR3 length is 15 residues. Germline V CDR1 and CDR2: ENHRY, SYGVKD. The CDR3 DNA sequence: TGTGCCATCAGTGAAGGGGGCGGACACGACTACGAGCAGTACTTC. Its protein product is CAISEGGGHDYEQYF.

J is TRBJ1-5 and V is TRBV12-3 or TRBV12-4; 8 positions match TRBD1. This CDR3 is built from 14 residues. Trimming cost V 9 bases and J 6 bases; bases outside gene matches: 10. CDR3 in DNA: TGTGCCAGTAGGACCGGACAGGGAGGTCAGCCCCAGCATTTT. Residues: CASRTGQGGQPQHF.

This CDR3 is CAISESTYSSYEQYF. The CDR3 region has the DNA TGTGCCATCAGTGAGTCGACCTACAGCTCCTACGAGCAGTACTTC. The V and J genes are TRBV10-3 and TRBJ2-7; D uncertain. The CDR3 has 15 residues. Germline V gene data show CDR1 as ENHRY and CDR2 as SYGVKD. Trimming removed 0 bases from V and 0 bases from J, with 9 bases in between.

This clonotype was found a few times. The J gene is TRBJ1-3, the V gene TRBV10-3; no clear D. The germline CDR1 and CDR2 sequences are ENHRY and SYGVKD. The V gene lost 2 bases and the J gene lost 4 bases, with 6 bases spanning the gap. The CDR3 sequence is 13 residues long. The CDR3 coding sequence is TGTGCCATCAGTGAGCCCCAGGGAAACACCATATATTTT. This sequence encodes CAISEPQGNTIYF.

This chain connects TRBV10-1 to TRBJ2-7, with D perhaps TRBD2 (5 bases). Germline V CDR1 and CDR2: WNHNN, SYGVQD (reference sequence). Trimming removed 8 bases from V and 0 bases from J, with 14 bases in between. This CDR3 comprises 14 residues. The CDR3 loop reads CASSRDLSSYEQYF. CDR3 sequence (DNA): TGCGCCAGCTCCCGGGATCTAAGCTCCTACGAGCAGTACTTC.

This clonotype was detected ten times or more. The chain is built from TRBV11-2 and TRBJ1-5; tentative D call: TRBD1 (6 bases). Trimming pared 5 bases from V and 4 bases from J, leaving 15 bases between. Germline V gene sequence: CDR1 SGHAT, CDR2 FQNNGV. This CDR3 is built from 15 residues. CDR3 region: CASSPGHQGNQPQHF. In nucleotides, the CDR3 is TGTGCCAGCAGCCCGGGACACCAAGGGAATCAGCCCCAGCATTTT.

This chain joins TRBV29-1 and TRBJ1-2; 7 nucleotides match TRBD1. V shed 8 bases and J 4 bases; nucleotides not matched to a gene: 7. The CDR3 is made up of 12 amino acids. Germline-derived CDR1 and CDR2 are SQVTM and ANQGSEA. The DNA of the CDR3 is TGCAGCCCCCACGGACAGGTCTATGGCTACACCTTC. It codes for CSPHGQVYGYTF.